This is a list of T cell receptor beta chains from one sample in a study of cytomegalovirus exposure and HLA in healthy donors. Data came from immunoSEQ multiplex PCR; TCRdb stores just in-frame clones and leaves some out. Here the sample spans 110,000 or so clones, around 70% being singletons. The material sequenced was PBMCs. The receptor set was obtained from a woman in her fifties or sixties in good health and CMV-seropositive. CDR3s include the opening cysteine and the closing phenylalanine or tryptophan. The order of the fields is clone size, D gene, J gene, V gene, CDR3 DNA, CDR3 protein. A D gene is named only where the DNA matches it firmly. A clone size is listed for some rows: how often the clone was seen (once, few, many), or a class if it is expanded.

-,TRBD1,TRBJ2-1,TRBV5-8,TGTGCCAGCAGCGATCGGGACAGAGGGTTCTATGAGCAGTTCTTC,CASSDRDRGFYEQFF
once,-,TRBJ2-7,TRBV27,TGTGCCAGCACCTACTACCCCTCCGGCGGTGATCGGGGCGAGCAGTACTTC,CASTYYPSGGDRGEQYF
-,TRBD1,TRBJ1-2,TRBV9,TGTGCCAGCAGCGAGGGGACAGGGACGAATGGCTACACCTTC,CASSEGTGTNGYTF
few,TRBD2,TRBJ2-2,TRBV4-1,TGCGCCAGCAGCCAACCCTCTAGCGGGAGGGCCAAGAGGGAGCTGTTTTTT,CASSQPSSGRAKRELFF
-,-,TRBJ1-5,TRBV4-1,TGCGCCAGCAGCCAAGTAAGTTATCAGGGACAGCCCCAGCATTTT,CASSQVSYQGQPQHF
-,TRBD1,TRBJ1-5,TRBV2,TGTGCCAGCAGGAGCCTCGACAGGGGGGACAATCAGCCCCAGCATTTT,CASRSLDRGDNQPQHF
-,TRBD2,TRBJ2-1,TRBV7-9,TGTGCCAGCAGCTTGAGCGGGGGGGACAATGAGCAGTTCTTC,CASSLSGGDNEQFF
-,TRBD2,TRBJ2-1,TRBV18,TGTGCCAGCTCGATAGGACTAGCGGTGACCTACAATGAGCAGTTCTTC,CASSIGLAVTYNEQFF
-,TRBD1,TRBJ1-5,TRBV6-1,TGTGCCAGCAGTGAGTTCTCTTCAATCAGGGGGCTAGGCAATCAGCCCCAGCATTTT,CASSEFSSIRGLGNQPQHF
-,-,TRBJ2-5,TRBV13,TGTGCCAGCAGCTTGAACAGACAAGAGACCCAGTACTTC,CASSLNRQETQYF